Included here is one TCR beta chain sequence, with context. Its antigen is as yet unknown. The data are from a study of T cell responses to AZD1222 COVID-19 vaccine. Study-level information: Samples with a second dose at about 4 or about 12 weeks were pooled together. Study-wide results and limits: Unmutated variant regions reportedly attract nearly half of all spike-specific TCRs.

The CDR3 length is 14 residues. Trimming stripped 3 bases from V and 4 bases from J, with 13 bases between. Germline V gives CDR1 GTSNPN, CDR2 SVGIG (reference sequence). The protocol was immunoSEQ multiplex PCR, while the TCRdb copy is restricted to in-frame clones and leaves out a portion. The data contain more than 150,000 clones, approximately 90% of them singletons. The sequencing used peripheral blood, collected on day 0 of AZD1222 vaccination. The chain carries TRBV30 and TRBJ1-5; unclear D gene. This receptor was obtained from an adult in good health. The CDR3 here is CAWSGPLGNQPQHF. In nucleotides, the CDR3 is TGTGCCTGGAGCGGGCCTCTGGGAAATCAGCCCCAGCATTTT.